This T cell receptor beta chain is drawn from a study of glioma-infiltrating T cells after dendritic cell vaccination. Across the whole study: Samples are from glioblastoma patients in Phase I and II dendritic cell vaccine trials.

Data came from immunoSEQ multiplex PCR; TCRdb stores just in-frame clones and leaves some out. The table lists some 99,000 clones, 65% to 85% of them singletons. The time point is: after dendritic cell vaccination, including at tumor progression/relapse. The TCR sequence derives from a human donor with glioblastoma. The sequencing here drew on blood, taken after dendritic cell vaccination.

The CDR3 loop is CASSLEYEQYF. The CDR3 DNA follows: TGTGCCAGCAGCCTGGAGTACGAGCAGTACTTC. V gene TRBV7-2 combines with J gene TRBJ2-7; D unclear. Germline V gene data show CDR1 as SGHTA and CDR2 as FQGNSA. V lost 5 bases, J lost 4 bases, and 6 bases lay in between. CDR3 length: 11 residues.